This TCR beta chain was sequenced for a study of T cell changes during pregnancy in multiple sclerosis. TCRdb's copy holds only in-frame clones and misses some; the assay was immunoSEQ multiplex PCR. The sample lists under 65,000 clones, roughly 89% seen once, with approximately 1.4% in the top ten. This clone occurred many times. In germline, CDR1 is MRHNA, CDR2 SNTAGT. J gave up 6 bases and V 3 bases, and 4 bases lay outside the gene matches. This CDR3 comprises 15 residues. The sample here was peripheral blood, taken in the second trimester of pregnancy. The chain is built from TRBV6-4 and TRBJ2-2; 10 bases match TRBD2. The sequence was obtained from a female donor with multiple sclerosis, enrolled in a pregnancy study. CDR3 DNA sequence: TGTGCCAGCAGTGAAGCAGCGGGAGGGCCCGGGGAGCTGTTTTTT. Its translation is CASSEAAGGPGELFF.